The T cell receptor beta chain described here comes from a study of T-cell reconstitution after alpha-beta-depleted transplantation in children. V lost 5 bases and J lost 0, with 14 bases in between. Germline assignment: CDR1 SGHRS and CDR2 YFSETQ. The CDR3 consists of 15 residues. This clonotype was seen at least ten times. As yet, its antigen is unknown. Notes on the study in general: After transplant, high TCRbeta diversity at day 60 in some patients arose from surviving recipient T cells and thymic progenitors. Expanded clones from the graft, numbering several hundred, reportedly supplied alpha-beta T cells about two months after transplant. Among T cells one year after transplant, newly produced cells accounted for most counts and diversity.

Preparation of the TCRbeta library used unique molecular identifiers. TCRdb independently ran MiXCR on the PCR reads; one entry per CDR3 protein. The table records around 800,000 distinct CDR3 sequences, roughly 15% of them present only once. This sequence originates from a male patient younger than 18 who had a stem cell transplant for acute lymphoblastic leukemia, so the T cells may come from the graft donor. The chain employs TRBV5-1 and TRBJ1-1, with D tentatively TRBD1 (5 bases). This specimen consisted of PBMCs, mostly from graft donor cells, obtained 360 days after TCRalphabeta/CD19-depleted stem cell transplant. The CDR3 DNA is TGCGCCAGCAGGGACCAGGGAACCTTGAACACTGAAGCTTTCTTT. This sequence encodes CASRDQGTLNTEAFF.